The rows below give T cell receptor beta chains drawn from one sample of a study of cytomegalovirus exposure and HLA in healthy donors. Only in-frame clones appear in the TCRdb table, and some are missing; sequencing was by immunoSEQ multiplex PCR. The table has 30,000 to 35,000 clones, about 80% seen once. Sequencing used PBMCs. The source of these receptors is a male donor in good health and CMV-seronegative. The conserved cysteine and the conserved F or W are not part of the CDR3 here. The D gene is left open where the match is weak.

v_gene	d_gene	j_gene	CDR3aa
TRBV7-2	TRBD1	TRBJ1-4	ASSLARQGGSEKLF
TRBV11-2	.	TRBJ1-2	ASSGGIRHLYGYT
TRBV9	TRBD1	TRBJ1-1	ASSVGDRVDTEAF
TRBV15	.	TRBJ1-2	ATSRSGGAFNYGYT
TRBV4-2	.	TRBJ2-3	ASSQDRDTQY
TRBV7-2	.	TRBJ2-3	ASSLGLTSTDTQY
TRBV14	.	TRBJ2-5	ASSQVPGYQETQY
TRBV29-1	.	TRBJ2-3	SVLAKRTDTQY
TRBV30	.	TRBJ1-6	AWSRSPSGQGLNSPLH
TRBV5-6	TRBD2	TRBJ2-3	ASSLERGATQY
TRBV4-1	TRBD1	TRBJ2-2	ASSQRDRGRAGELF
TRBV29-1	TRBD2	TRBJ2-3	SVERGGGRTDTQY
TRBV9	.	TRBJ2-3	ASSVAGSIADTQY
TRBV19	TRBD1	TRBJ1-2	ASSIIQGASNYGYT
TRBV19	.	TRBJ1-5	ASSTQGRNQPQH
TRBV7-2	TRBD2	TRBJ2-7	ASSLDVAGVREQY
TRBV6-6	.	TRBJ1-5	ASSPTENQPQH
TRBV5-1	TRBD2	TRBJ2-3	ASSLGSGGTDTQY
TRBV4-1	.	TRBJ2-7	ASSQDHGQGQRSYEQY
TRBV18	.	TRBJ1-6	ASSPEGQLFSPLH
TRBV7-2	TRBD1	TRBJ1-2	ASSPGTGYGYT
TRBV19	.	TRBJ1-2	ASSIASTGYGYT
TRBV7-9	.	TRBJ1-1	ASSTRSSPGTEAF
TRBV2	.	TRBJ1-2	ASNGDNYGYT
TRBV7-2	.	TRBJ2-5	ASSLVEQETQY
TRBV9	.	TRBJ2-7	ASSVDDTAYEQY
TRBV6-6	.	TRBJ1-1	ASSHGGTEAF
TRBV7-9	.	TRBJ1-4	ASSFAGGGNEKLF
TRBV6-5	.	TRBJ1-2	ASSLQGGGYT
TRBV6-1	.	TRBJ1-2	ASSVQGWYGYT
TRBV2	TRBD1	TRBJ1-4	ASSEGQVPSNEKLF
TRBV19	TRBD1	TRBJ2-7	ASRWGQGAYEQY
TRBV29-1	TRBD1	TRBJ2-3	SASTGGTDTQY
TRBV4-1	.	TRBJ2-3	ASSQAGDHTLGY
TRBV19	TRBD1	TRBJ1-6	ASSIAGQGMSPLH
TRBV7-8	TRBD2	TRBJ2-7	ASRWTGTSLSEQY